The 32 T cell receptor beta chains listed next were all sequenced from one sample in a study of early T cells in non-severe SARS-CoV-2 infection. TCRdb reprocessed the 5' RACE reads with MiXCR, giving one entry per CDR3 protein. The sample has 75,000 to 90,000 distinct CDR3 sequences, around 13% seen once. Material for sequencing was whole blood. The receptors were sampled from an adult who was a healthcare worker with PCR-confirmed SARS-CoV-2 infection or an uninfected control (not recorded which).

V usage is TRBV28 and J usage is TRBJ2-2; D is perhaps TRBD2 (5 bases). Germline V gene lookup returns CDR1 MDHEN and CDR2 SYDVKM. The CDR3 has 15 residues. Trimming pared 4 bases from V and 1 base from J, leaving 10 bases between. The CDR3 loop reads CASSYLAVNTGELFF. CDR3 in DNA: TGTGCCAGCAGTTATCTAGCCGTGAACACCGGGGAGCTGTTTTTT.

This clonotype was detected ten times or more. The rearrangement uses TRBV13 and TRBJ1-1; TRBD1 aligns across 7 bases. Germline loops: CDR1 PRHDT, CDR2 FYEKMQ (reference sequence). The CDR3 loop spans 16 amino acids. Losses at the gene ends were 5 bases for V and 0 bases for J; bases not matched to a gene: 9. CDR3 sequence: CASSPRQGIMNTEAFF. CDR3 nucleotide sequence: TGTGCCAGCAGCCCTAGACAGGGAATCATGAACACTGAAGCTTTCTTT. Drawing the rest from reference TRBV13 and TRBJ1-1, the complete variable domain is AAGVIQSPRHLIKEKRETATLKCYPIPRHDTVYWYQQGPGQDPQFLISFYEKMQSDKGSIPDRFSAQQFSDYHSELNMSSLELGDSALYFCASSPRQGIMNTEAFFGQGTRLTVV.

This clonotype was counted only a few times. J is TRBJ2-5 and V is TRBV27; TRBD2 matches at 13 bases. Germline V gene lookup returns CDR1 MNHEY and CDR2 SMNVEV (reference sequence). This CDR3 region has 19 residues. V dropped 7 bases and J dropped 1; count of bases not matched to a gene: 15. CDR3 bases: TGTGCCAGCAATCCGGGTGGACTAGCGGGAGAGGGGGTCCAAGAGACCCAGTACTTC. This sequence encodes CASNPGGLAGEGVQETQYF.

This clonotype showed up just a few times. The chain recombines TRBV29-1 with TRBJ2-1, with TRBD2 matching over 13 bases. Germline V lookup: CDR1 SQVTM, CDR2 ANQGSEA. Trimming cost V 7 bases and J 7 bases; bases outside gene matches: 7. The CDR3 covers 14 residues. The CDR3 loop reads CSGGTSGKGNEQFF. The CDR3 bases are TGCAGCGGCGGGACTAGCGGGAAGGGTAATGAGCAGTTCTTC.

This clonotype was counted ten times or more. The chain is built from TRBV10-1 and TRBJ1-2; D possibly corresponds to TRBD1 (5 bases). This CDR3 spans 13 amino acids. Between the trimmed V and J ends, which lost 6 bases and 5 bases, there was a span of 13 bases. Germline CDR1 WNHNN, CDR2 SYGVQD (reference sequence). The CDR3 DNA sequence: TGCGCCAGCAGCCCCGGCGGGGGATATGGCTACACCTTC. As protein: CASSPGGGYGYTF.

The chain employs TRBV6-5 and TRBJ2-3; TRBD2 matches at 8 bases. The CDR3 contains 15 residues. With V trimmed by 5 bases and J by 6 bases, 10 bases remained unmatched. Germline assignment: CDR1 MNHEY and CDR2 SVGAGI. The CDR3 nucleotides read TGTGCCAGCAGTGGGGTAGCGGGGACCTTGGATACGCAGTATTTT. Its translation is CASSGVAGTLDTQYF.

This clonotype showed up just a few times. The chain couples TRBV11-2 to TRBJ1-3, with D unresolved. The V end was cut by 0 bases, the J end by 0 bases, with 3 bases between. The CDR3 extends over 14 amino acids. Germline loops: CDR1 SGHAT, CDR2 FQNNGV. This CDR3 reads CASSLEPSGNTIYF. The CDR3 nucleotides read TGTGCCAGCAGCTTAGAACCCTCTGGAAACACCATATATTTT.

This clonotype was observed many times. The chain's CDR3 is CASSLALQETQYF. CDR3 coding DNA: TGTGCCAGCAGCTTGGCCCTACAAGAGACCCAGTACTTC. The genes are TRBV11-2 and TRBJ2-5; no clear D gene. Germline values: CDR1 SGHAT, CDR2 FQNNGV. V was clipped by 3 bases and J by 2 bases, with 7 bases between them. The CDR3 spans 13 residues. The full variable domain, in which reference TRBV11-2 and TRBJ2-5 provide the parts outside the CDR3, is EAGVAQSPRYKIIEKRQSVAFWCNPISGHATLYWYQQILGQGPKLLIQFQNNGVVDDSQLPKDRFSAERLKGVDSTLKIQPAKLEDSAVYLCASSLALQETQYFGPGTRLLVL.

This clonotype was counted at least ten times. The chain couples TRBV27 to TRBJ2-7; D is perhaps TRBD2 (6 bases). Between the trimmed V and J ends, which lost 5 bases and 0 bases, there was a span of 14 bases. CDR1 MNHEY and CDR2 SMNVEV come from the germline V gene (reference sequence). The CDR3 totals 15 residues. The CDR3 nucleotides read TGTGCCAGCAGTGAGGGCGCGGGACCCTCCTACGAGCAGTACTTC. It specifies CASSEGAGPSYEQYF.

This chain uses TRBV9 with TRBJ1-1, with TRBD1 identical over 9 bases. The CDR3 runs 15 residues. Losses at the gene ends were 5 bases for V and 5 bases for J; bases not matched to a gene: 10. Per germline, CDR1 SGDLS and CDR2 YYNGEE. CDR3 protein: CASRRTGAQVTEAFF. CDR3 bases: TGTGCCAGCAGACGGACAGGGGCGCAGGTAACTGAAGCTTTCTTT.

This chain joins TRBV9 and TRBJ2-2, with D possibly TRBD2 on 5 matching bases. Germline V gene lookup returns CDR1 SGDLS and CDR2 YYNGEE. The CDR3 contains 12 residues. Trimming pared 4 bases from V and 6 bases from J, leaving 7 bases between. The chain's CDR3 is CASSPGAGELFF. CDR3 nucleotides: TGTGCCAGCAGCCCCGGGGCCGGGGAGCTGTTTTTT. The variable domain in full, completed from reference TRBV9 and TRBJ2-2, reads DSGVTQTPKHLITATGQRVTLRCSPRSGDLSVYWYQQSLDQGLQFLIQYYNGEERAKGNILERFSAQQFPDLHSELNLSSLELGDSALYFCASSPGAGELFFGEGSRLTVL.

A few counts support this clonotype. The chain employs TRBV20-1 and TRBJ2-3, with no clear D. V gave up 0 bases and J gave up 6 bases, with 25 bases separating them. The CDR3 has 18 residues. The germline gives CDR1 DFQATT, CDR2 SNEGSKA (reference sequence). CDR3 in DNA: TGCAGTGCTAGAGATTCCCCATCTAGAGACTCCACTGAGGATACGCAGTATTTT. Translating gives CSARDSPSRDSTEDTQYF.

In this sample, this clonotype turned up many times. V and J are TRBV20-1 and TRBJ2-7; TRBD1 might be the D (5 bases). V was trimmed by 5 bases and J by 5 bases, leaving 10 bases between them. Looked up from germline, CDR1 is DFQATT and CDR2 is SNEGSKA (reference sequence). The CDR3 loop spans 11 amino acids. The CDR3 nucleotides read TGCAGTGCTTGGGGCGATGACGAGCAGTACTTC. This gives the protein CSAWGDDEQYF.

J is TRBJ2-7 and V is TRBV13; 9 bases agree with TRBD1. The CDR3 loop spans 14 amino acids. Germline CDR1 is PRHDT and CDR2 is FYEKMQ (reference sequence). The junction had 5 bases not matched to a gene; V was cut back by 5 bases and J by 3 bases. The CDR3 nucleotides are TGTGCCAGCAGCGCAGACAGGGGGATCTACGAGCAGTACTTC. This encodes CASSADRGIYEQYF.

There are a few counts of this clonotype. The CDR3 region is CASSPFGRVREQYF. The CDR3 coding sequence is TGTGCCAGCAGCCCGTTCGGGAGGGTACGAGAGCAGTACTTC. The chain has TRBV7-2 and TRBJ2-7; 8 positions agree with TRBD2. Germline CDR1 reads SGHTA; CDR2 reads FQGNSA. This CDR3 has 14 residues. V was pared by 5 bases and J by 7 bases, with 10 bases of the junction left unmatched.

There are a few counts of this clonotype. The chain uses TRBV29-1 and TRBJ2-5; TRBD2 matches 11 bases. The CDR3 sequence is 14 residues long. With V trimmed by 6 bases and J by 4 bases, 7 bases remained unmatched. The germline V gene has CDR1 SQVTM and CDR2 ANQGSEA. CDR3: CSVATGLAGETQYF. As DNA, the CDR3 is TGCAGCGTCGCTACCGGACTAGCGGGAGAGACCCAGTACTTC.

This clonotype has a handful of counts. At one boundary the junction diverges from the germline segment, which might be a read error. The CDR3 DNA is TGTGCCAGCAGTTTATCTAGCGGGAGCTCCGACGAGCAGTACTTC. This encodes CASSLSSGSSDEQYF. The chain joins TRBV28 to TRBJ2-7, with 10 positions matching TRBD2. CDR3 length: 15 residues. Germline lookup yields CDR1 MDHEN and CDR2 SYDVKM.

This clonotype was detected ten times or more. CDR3 amino acids: CASSASNTYEQYF. The DNA of the CDR3 is TGTGCCAGCAGCGCGTCGAACACCTACGAGCAGTACTTC. The rearrangement links TRBV7-9 to TRBJ2-7; no definite D call. This CDR3 has 13 residues. Trimming pared 5 bases from V and 2 bases from J, leaving 10 bases between. CDR1 SEHNR and CDR2 FQNEAQ come from the germline V gene (reference sequence).

The genes are TRBV2 and TRBJ1-5; unclear D gene. Trimming shortened V by 2 bases and J by 3 bases, and 5 bases separated the two germline ends. The CDR3 runs to 13 residues. CDR1 SNHLY and CDR2 FYNNEI come from the germline V gene. This CDR3 is CASSESINQPQHF. The DNA for the CDR3 is TGTGCCAGCAGTGAAAGCATCAATCAGCCCCAGCATTTT.

The rearrangement uses TRBV20-1 and TRBJ2-7; perhaps TRBD1 as D (5 bases). CDR1 DFQATT and CDR2 SNEGSKA come from the germline V gene (reference sequence). V dropped 3 bases and J dropped 1 base, with 7 bases sitting between them. The CDR3 runs to 12 residues. In nucleotides, the CDR3 is TGCAGTGCTAGGGCAGGGTCCTACGAGCAGTACTTC. The encoded protein is CSARAGSYEQYF.

The chain recombines TRBV19 with TRBJ1-5, with D possibly being TRBD1 (5 bases). Germline CDR1 and CDR2: LNHDA and SQIVND (reference sequence). The V end was cut by 3 bases, the J end by 15 bases, with 18 bases between. This CDR3 region has 13 residues. The CDR3 sequence: CASSMVLGPDRHF. In DNA, the CDR3 is TGTGCCAGTAGTATGGTCTTGGGGCCTGACAGGCATTTT.

This clonotype was recorded many times. The J gene is TRBJ2-1, the V gene TRBV14; D is undetermined. CDR3 length equals 14 residues. Between the trimmed V and J ends, which lost 0 bases and 4 bases, there was a span of 7 bases. CDR1 and CDR2 from the germline V gene are SGHDN and FVKESK. The CDR3 nucleotides are TGTGCCAGCAGCCAAGAAACCATTTACAATGAGCAGTTCTTC. Translating it yields CASSQETIYNEQFF.

This clonotype has more than one count but fewer than ten. The V and J genes are TRBV6-5 and TRBJ1-1; D gene unclear. V lost 5 bases, J lost 2 bases, and 6 bases lay in between. The CDR3 is 12 residues long. Germline assignment: CDR1 MNHEY and CDR2 SVGAGI. Written as DNA, the CDR3 is TGTGCCAGCAGTCCAGACAACACTGAAGCTTTCTTT. Encoded protein: CASSPDNTEAFF.

This clonotype was seen ten or more times. This sequence joins TRBV28 and TRBJ2-3; no clear D gene. CDR3 length: 13 amino acids. The V gene's germline CDR1 is MDHEN and CDR2 SYDVKM. Deletions cut 5 bases from V and 1 base from J, with 7 bases between. The CDR3 here is CASSTDGTDTQYF. DNA of the CDR3: TGTGCCAGCAGTACTGACGGCACAGATACGCAGTATTTT.

The sample holds many counts of this clonotype. The J gene is TRBJ2-5, the V gene TRBV5-6; D tentatively reads TRBD1 or TRBD2 (5 bases each). CDR1 and CDR2 (germline): SGHDT, YYEEEE. Trimming cost V 4 bases and J 7 bases, with 20 bases left between them. The CDR3 consists of 15 residues. The chain's CDR3 is CASSEGWGYARTQYF. For the CDR3, the DNA is TGTGCCAGCAGCGAGGGCTGGGGCTACGCGAGGACCCAGTACTTC.

The chain couples TRBV7-9 to TRBJ2-1, with 7 nucleotides matching TRBD1. This CDR3 comprises 14 residues. V gave up 8 bases and J gave up 6 bases; unmatched junction bases: 10. Germline V gene lookup returns CDR1 SEHNR and CDR2 FQNEAQ (reference sequence). This chain's CDR3 is CASSLFGTVNEQFF. The CDR3, as DNA: TGTGCCAGCTCACTTTTCGGGACAGTCAATGAGCAGTTCTTC.

This chain connects TRBV25-1 to TRBJ1-2, with D tentatively TRBD1 (6 bases). Germline CDR1 is MGHDK and CDR2 is SYGVNS. This CDR3 has 13 amino acids. Trimming pared 1 base from V and 6 bases from J, leaving 9 bases between. The CDR3 reads CASSESGADGYTF. CDR3 in DNA: TGTGCCAGCAGTGAATCAGGGGCGGATGGCTACACCTTC.

This clonotype came up a few times. The rearrangement links TRBV7-9 to TRBJ1-5; the D is unclear. In germline, CDR1 is SEHNR, CDR2 FQNEAQ (reference sequence). Trimming shortened V by 4 bases and J by 0 bases, and 4 bases separated the two germline ends. This CDR3 contains 13 residues. CDR3 residues: CASSSVSNQPQHF. Written as DNA, the CDR3 is TGTGCCAGCAGCTCGGTTAGCAATCAGCCCCAGCATTTT.

This clonotype occurred once. The genes are TRBV28 and TRBJ2-1, with TRBD1 matching 8 bases. Per the germline V gene, CDR1 is MDHEN and CDR2 is SYDVKM. With 4 bases clipped from V and 8 bases from J, the junction kept 13 bases outside the gene matches. The CDR3 covers 16 residues. CDR3 protein: CASSWWGQGARDEQFF. The CDR3 DNA sequence: TGTGCCAGCAGTTGGTGGGGCCAGGGGGCGCGGGATGAGCAGTTCTTC.

In this sample, this clonotype turned up a few times. The V gene is TRBV7-2, the J gene TRBJ1-5; 7 positions agree with TRBD1. Germline assignment: CDR1 SGHTA and CDR2 FQGNSA. The V gene end was trimmed by 5 bases and the J gene end by 8 bases; junction bases not matched to a gene: 6. The CDR3 has 13 residues. The CDR3 region has the DNA TGTGCCAGCAGCCCGAGGGGGCACGAGCCCCAGCATTTT. Its protein product is CASSPRGHEPQHF.

This clonotype was observed a handful of times. This chain joins TRBV6-1 and TRBJ2-3; D might be TRBD1 (6 bases). The ends were cut back, 2 bases at V and 5 bases at J, with 11 bases in the middle. Germline assignment: CDR1 MNHNS and CDR2 SASEGT. The CDR3 is made up of 14 amino acids. CDR3: CASSETPGQDTQYF. The CDR3 DNA reads as TGTGCCAGCAGTGAAACCCCGGGACAAGATACGCAGTATTTT.

This clonotype was picked up a small number of times. The rearrangement joins TRBV11-2 to TRBJ2-7; maybe TRBD1 (5 bases). Per the germline V gene, CDR1 is SGHAT and CDR2 is FQNNGV. V lost 2 bases and J 1 base, leaving 9 bases between the germline ends. The CDR3 loop spans 14 amino acids. CDR3 coding DNA: TGTGCCAGCAGCTTACCAGACAGATCCTACGAGCAGTACTTC. It specifies CASSLPDRSYEQYF.